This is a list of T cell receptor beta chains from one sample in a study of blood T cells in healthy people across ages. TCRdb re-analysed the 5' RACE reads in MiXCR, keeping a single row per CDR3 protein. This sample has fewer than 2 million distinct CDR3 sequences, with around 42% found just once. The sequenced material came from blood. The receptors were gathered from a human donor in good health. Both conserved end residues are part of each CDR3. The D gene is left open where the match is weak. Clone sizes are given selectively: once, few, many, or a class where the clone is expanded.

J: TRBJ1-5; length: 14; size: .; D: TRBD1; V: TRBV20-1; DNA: TGCAGTGCTCTGGGACAGGAGTTCAATCAGCCCCAGCATTTT; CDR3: CSALGQEFNQPQHF
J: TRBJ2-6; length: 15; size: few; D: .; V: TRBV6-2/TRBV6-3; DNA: TGTGCCAGCAGCTCATACAGGGCTGGGGCCAACGTCCTGACTTTC; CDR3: CASSSYRAGANVLTF
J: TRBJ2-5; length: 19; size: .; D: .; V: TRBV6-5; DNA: TGTGCCAGCAGTTACCGTAGGGGGGCCCAAATTTACTTGCAAGAGACCCAGTACTTC; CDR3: CASSYRRGAQIYLQETQYF
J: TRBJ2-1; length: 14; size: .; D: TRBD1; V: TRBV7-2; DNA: TGTGCCAGCAGCTTTATACAGGGGGCCAATGAGCAGTTCTTC; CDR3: CASSFIQGANEQFF
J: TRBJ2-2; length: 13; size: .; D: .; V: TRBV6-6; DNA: TGTGCCAGCAGTTCCTCGAACACCGGGGAGCGGTTTTTT; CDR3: CASSSSNTGERFF
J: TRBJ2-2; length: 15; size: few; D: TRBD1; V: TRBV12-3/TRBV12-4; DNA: TGTGCCAGCAGTTCCAGGGGGCAGGTCACCGGGGAGCTGTTTTTT; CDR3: CASSSRGQVTGELFF
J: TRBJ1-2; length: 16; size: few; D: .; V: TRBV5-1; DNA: TGCGCCAGCAGCTTGGCTAGGGCAGAAGGGAACTATGGCTACACCTTC; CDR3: CASSLARAEGNYGYTF
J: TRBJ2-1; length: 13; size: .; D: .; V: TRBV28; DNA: TGTGCCAGCGGCTCTGGGACCCACAATGAGCAGTTCTTC; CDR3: CASGSGTHNEQFF
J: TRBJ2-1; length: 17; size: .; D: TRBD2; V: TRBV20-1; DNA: TGCAGTGCTAGAGCGCCCCCGCTAGCGGGGGGTCCCCGAGAGCAGTTCTTC; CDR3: CSARAPPLAGGPREQFF
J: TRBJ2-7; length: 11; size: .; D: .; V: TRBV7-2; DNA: TGTGCCAGCGAAGATGCCCACGAGCAGTACTTC; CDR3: CASEDAHEQYF
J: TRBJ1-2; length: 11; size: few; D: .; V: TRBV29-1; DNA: TGCTCTACCGTAGGTGAACAAGGCTACACCTTC; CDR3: CSTVGEQGYTF
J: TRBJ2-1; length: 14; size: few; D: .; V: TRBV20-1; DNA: TGCAGTGCAATACCGGGACTCCCTACGGATGAGCAGTTCTTC; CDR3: CSAIPGLPTDEQFF
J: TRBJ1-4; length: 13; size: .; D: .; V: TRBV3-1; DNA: TGTGCCAGCAGCCAGGGACGGGACGAAAAACTGTTTTTT; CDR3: CASSQGRDEKLFF
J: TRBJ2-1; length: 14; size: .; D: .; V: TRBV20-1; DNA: TGCAGTGCTAAAACTACCGGGGTCTACAATGAGCAGTTCTTC; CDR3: CSAKTTGVYNEQFF
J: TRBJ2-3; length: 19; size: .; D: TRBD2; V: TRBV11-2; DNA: TGTGCCAGCAGCTTATACGGGGGGGATTTAATGTCGGCTTCCTACGAGCAGTATTTT; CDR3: CASSLYGGDLMSASYEQYF
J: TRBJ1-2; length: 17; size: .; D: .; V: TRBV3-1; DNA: TGTACCAGCAGCCAAGATAGAACCAGGGGCGTCGATGGTGGCTACACCTTC; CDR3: CTSSQDRTRGVDGGYTF
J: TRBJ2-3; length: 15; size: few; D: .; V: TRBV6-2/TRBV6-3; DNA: TGTGCCAGCAACGATGGACCCTTCAACACAGATACGCAGTATTTT; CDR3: CASNDGPFNTDTQYF
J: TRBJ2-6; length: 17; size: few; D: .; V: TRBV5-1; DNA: TGCGCCAGCAGCTTGTCAATGTCAGGGCCTGGGGCCAACGTCCTGACTTTC; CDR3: CASSLSMSGPGANVLTF
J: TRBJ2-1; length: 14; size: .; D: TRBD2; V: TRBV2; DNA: TGTGCCAGCAGTGACGGCGGGGGGGCAGACGAGCAGTTCTTC; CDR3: CASSDGGGADEQFF
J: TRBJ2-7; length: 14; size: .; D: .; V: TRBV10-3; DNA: TGTGCCATCAGTGAGTCAGCAGCCCCCTACGAGCAGTACTTC; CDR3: CAISESAAPYEQYF
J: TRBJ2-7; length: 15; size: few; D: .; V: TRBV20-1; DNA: TGCAGTGCCCGCCCCCCTTCATTTAACTCCTACGAGCAGTACTTC; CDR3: CSARPPSFNSYEQYF
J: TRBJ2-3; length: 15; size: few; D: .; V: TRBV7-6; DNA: TGTGCCAGCAGCTTAGCGGTGGGGGGCACAGATACGCAGTATTTT; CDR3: CASSLAVGGTDTQYF
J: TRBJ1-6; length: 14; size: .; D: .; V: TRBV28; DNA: TGTGCCAGCAGTTTAAGGGAACTCTATTCACCCCTCCACTTT; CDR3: CASSLRELYSPLHF
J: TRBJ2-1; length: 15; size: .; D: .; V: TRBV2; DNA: TGTGCCAGCAGACGGTGGGGGAGTGGATACAATGAGCAGTTCTTC; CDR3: CASRRWGSGYNEQFF
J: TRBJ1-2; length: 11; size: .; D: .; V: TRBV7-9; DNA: TGTGCCAGCAGCTTTGAGTTTGGCTACACCTTC; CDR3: CASSFEFGYTF
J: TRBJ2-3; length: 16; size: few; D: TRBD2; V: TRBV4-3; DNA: TGCGCCAGCAGCCACCTACTAGCGGGGGATGCGGATACGCAGTATTTT; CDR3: CASSHLLAGDADTQYF
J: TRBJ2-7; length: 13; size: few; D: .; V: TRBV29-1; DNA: TGCAGCGTTGTGGAAAGGGTCTCCTACGAGCAGTACTTC; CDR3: CSVVERVSYEQYF
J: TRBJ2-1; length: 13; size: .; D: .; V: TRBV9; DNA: TGTGCCAGCAGCGTAGATTTAGCAGGGTGGCAGTTCTTC; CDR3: CASSVDLAGWQFF
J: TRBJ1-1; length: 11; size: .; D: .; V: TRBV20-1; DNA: TGCAGTGCTAGAGATCGGTCTGAAGCTTTCTTT; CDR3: CSARDRSEAFF
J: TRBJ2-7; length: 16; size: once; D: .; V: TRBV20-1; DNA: TGCAGTGCTCCGCGGCCCGGGAGCGCGAGCTCCTACGAGCAGTACTTC; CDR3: CSAPRPGSASSYEQYF
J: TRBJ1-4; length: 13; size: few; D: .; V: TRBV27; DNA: TGTGCCAGCAGTTGGGACCTTAATGAAAAACTGTTTTTT; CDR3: CASSWDLNEKLFF
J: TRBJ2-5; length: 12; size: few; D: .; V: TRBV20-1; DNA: TGCAGCCCAGGGGGGGGCAAGGAGACCCAGTACTTC; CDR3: CSPGGGKETQYF
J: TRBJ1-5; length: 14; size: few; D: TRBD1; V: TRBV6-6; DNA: TGTGCCAGCAGTACTACAGGGGGAGATCAGCCCCAGCATTTT; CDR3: CASSTTGGDQPQHF
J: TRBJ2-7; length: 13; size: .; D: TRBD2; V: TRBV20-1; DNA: TGCAGTGCTGAAACTAGCGACTTTAGGGAGCAGTACTTC; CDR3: CSAETSDFREQYF
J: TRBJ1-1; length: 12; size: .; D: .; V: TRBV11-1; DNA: TGTGCCAGCAGCTCGGACAGACTTGAAGCTTTCTTT; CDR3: CASSSDRLEAFF
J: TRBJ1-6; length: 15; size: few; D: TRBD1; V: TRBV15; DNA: TGTGCCACCAGCAGAGATTTGGGACAGGCGTCACCCCTCCACTTT; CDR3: CATSRDLGQASPLHF
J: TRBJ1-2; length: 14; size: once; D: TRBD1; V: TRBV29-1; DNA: TGCAGCGTTGGACCTGACAGGGGGCTAAGTGGCTACACCTTC; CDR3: CSVGPDRGLSGYTF
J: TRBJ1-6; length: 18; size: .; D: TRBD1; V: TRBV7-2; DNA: TGTGCCAGCAGCTTAGGACAGGGGTCCATGGAGATTAATTCACCCCTCCACTTT; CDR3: CASSLGQGSMEINSPLHF
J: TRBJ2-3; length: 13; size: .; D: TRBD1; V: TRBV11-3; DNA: TGTGCCAGCAGTTATGGGACAGAGGATACGCAGTATTTT; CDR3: CASSYGTEDTQYF
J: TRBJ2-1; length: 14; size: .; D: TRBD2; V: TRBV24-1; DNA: TGTGCCACCAGTGTTGGACTAGCGGGGGTTGAGCAGTTCTTC; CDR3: CATSVGLAGVEQFF